This TCR beta chain originates from a study of response to subunit inactivated influenza vaccine. Study findings and constraints: Each seasonal flu vaccination may recruit only limited new T cells, authors suggested.

Germline V lookup: CDR1 SGHTA, CDR2 FQGNSA. V lost 5 bases to trimming and J lost 5 bases, with 9 bases between them. The CDR3 has 13 amino acids. TCRdb independently ran MiXCR on the RT-PCR reads; one entry per CDR3 protein. The sample holds approximately 520,000 distinct CDR3 sequences, 16% seen once. This clonotype has a single count. Its antigen is currently unknown. The chain joins TRBV7-2 to TRBJ2-2; D might be TRBD2 (5 bases). The receptor was derived from a man aged 50 to 69 who received an inactivated influenza vaccine. The sample here was CD4+ T cells sorted from PBMCs, taken approximately 25 months after vaccination. The CDR3 nucleotides read TGTGCCAGCAGCCGTAGACTAACCGGGGAGCTGTTTTTT. Amino acids: CASSRRLTGELFF.